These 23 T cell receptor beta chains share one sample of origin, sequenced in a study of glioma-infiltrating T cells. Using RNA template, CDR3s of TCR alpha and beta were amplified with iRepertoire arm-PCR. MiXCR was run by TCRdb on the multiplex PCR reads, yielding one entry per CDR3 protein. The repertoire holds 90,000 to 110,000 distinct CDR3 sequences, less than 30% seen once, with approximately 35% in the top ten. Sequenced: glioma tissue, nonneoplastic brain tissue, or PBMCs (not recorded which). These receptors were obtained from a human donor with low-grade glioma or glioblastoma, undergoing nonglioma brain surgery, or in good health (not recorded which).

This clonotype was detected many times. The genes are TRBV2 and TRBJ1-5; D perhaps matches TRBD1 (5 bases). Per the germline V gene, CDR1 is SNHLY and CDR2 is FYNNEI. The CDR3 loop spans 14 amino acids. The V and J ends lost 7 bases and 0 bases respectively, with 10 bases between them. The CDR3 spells CASTVTDSNQPQHF. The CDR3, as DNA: TGTGCCAGCACCGTGACAGATAGCAATCAGCCCCAGCATTTT. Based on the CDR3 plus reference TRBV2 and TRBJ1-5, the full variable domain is EPEVTQTPSHQVTQMGQEVILRCVPISNHLYFYWYRQILGQKVEFLVSFYNNEISEKSEIFDDQFSVERPDGSNFTLKIRSTKLEDSAMYFCASTVTDSNQPQHFGDGTRLSIL.

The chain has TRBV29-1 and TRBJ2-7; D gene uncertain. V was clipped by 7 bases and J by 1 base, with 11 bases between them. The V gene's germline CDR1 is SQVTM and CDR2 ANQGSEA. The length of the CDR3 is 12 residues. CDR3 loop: CSGAISSYEQYF. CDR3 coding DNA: TGCAGCGGCGCCATATCATCCTACGAGCAGTACTTC.

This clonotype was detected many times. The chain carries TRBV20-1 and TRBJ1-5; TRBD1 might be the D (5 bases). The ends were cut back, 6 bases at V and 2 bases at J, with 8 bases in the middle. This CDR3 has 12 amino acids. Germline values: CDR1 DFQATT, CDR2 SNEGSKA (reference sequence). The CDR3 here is CSATGGNQPQHF. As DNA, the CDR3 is TGCAGTGCAACAGGTGGCAATCAGCCCCAGCATTTT.

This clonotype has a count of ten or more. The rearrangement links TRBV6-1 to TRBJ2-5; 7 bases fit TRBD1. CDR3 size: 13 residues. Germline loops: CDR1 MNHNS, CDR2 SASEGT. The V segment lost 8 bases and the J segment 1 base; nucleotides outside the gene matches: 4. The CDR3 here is CASRWDSQETQYF. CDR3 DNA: TGTGCCAGCCGATGGGACAGCCAAGAGACCCAGTACTTC.

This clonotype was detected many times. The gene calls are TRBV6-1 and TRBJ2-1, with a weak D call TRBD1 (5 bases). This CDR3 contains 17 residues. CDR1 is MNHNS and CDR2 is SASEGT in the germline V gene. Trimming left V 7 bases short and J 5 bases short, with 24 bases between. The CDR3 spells CASTKTDDIYSHNEQFF. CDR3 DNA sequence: TGTGCCAGCACCAAGACAGATGACATCTATAGCCACAATGAGCAGTTCTTC.

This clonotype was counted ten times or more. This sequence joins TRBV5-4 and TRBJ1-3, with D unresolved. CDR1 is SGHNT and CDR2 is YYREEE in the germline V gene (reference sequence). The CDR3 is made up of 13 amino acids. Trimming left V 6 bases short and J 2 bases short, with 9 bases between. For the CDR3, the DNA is TGTGCCAGCACGTCGAAGACTGGAAACACCATATATTTT. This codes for CASTSKTGNTIYF.

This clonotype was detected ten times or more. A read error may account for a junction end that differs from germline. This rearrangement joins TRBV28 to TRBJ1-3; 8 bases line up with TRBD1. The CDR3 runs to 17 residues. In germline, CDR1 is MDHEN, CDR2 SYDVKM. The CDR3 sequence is CASSSTGGISSRNTIYF. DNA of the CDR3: TGTGCCAGCAGCTCTACAGGGGGGATTAGCTCTAGAAACACCATATATTTT.

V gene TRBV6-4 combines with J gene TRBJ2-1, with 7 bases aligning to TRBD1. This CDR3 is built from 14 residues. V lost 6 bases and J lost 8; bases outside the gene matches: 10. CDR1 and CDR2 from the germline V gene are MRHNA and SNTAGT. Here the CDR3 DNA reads TGTGCCAGCAGCCGCAGACAGGGTTCCTATGAGCAGTTCTTC. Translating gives CASSRRQGSYEQFF.

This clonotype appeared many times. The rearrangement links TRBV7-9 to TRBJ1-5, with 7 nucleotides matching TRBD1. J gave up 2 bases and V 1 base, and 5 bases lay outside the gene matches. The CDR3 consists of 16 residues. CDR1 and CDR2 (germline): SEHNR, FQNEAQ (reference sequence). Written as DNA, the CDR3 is TGTGCCAGCAGCTTAGAGTTCGGACAGGGCAATCAGCCCCAGCATTTT. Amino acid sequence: CASSLEFGQGNQPQHF.

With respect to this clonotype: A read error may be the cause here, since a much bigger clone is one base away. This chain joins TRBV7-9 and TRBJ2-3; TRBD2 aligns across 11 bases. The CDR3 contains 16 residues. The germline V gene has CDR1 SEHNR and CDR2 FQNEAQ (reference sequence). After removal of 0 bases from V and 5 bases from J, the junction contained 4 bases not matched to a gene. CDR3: CASSLATTSGEDTQYF. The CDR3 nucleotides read TGTGCCAGCAGCTTAGCGACGACTAGCGGGGAAGATACGCAGTATTTT. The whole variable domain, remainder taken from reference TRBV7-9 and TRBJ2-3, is DTGVSQNPRHKITKRGQNVTFRCDPISEHNRLYWYRQTLGQGPEFLTYFQNEAQLEKSRLLSDRFSAERPKGSFSTLEIQRTEQGDSAMYLCASSLATTSGEDTQYFGPGTRLTVL.

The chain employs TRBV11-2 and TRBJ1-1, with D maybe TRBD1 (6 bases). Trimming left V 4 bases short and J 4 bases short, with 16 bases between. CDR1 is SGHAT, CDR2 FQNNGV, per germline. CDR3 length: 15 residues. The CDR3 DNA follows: TGTGCCAGCAGCTCCCTGCAAGGGGGACGCACTGAAGCTTTCTTT. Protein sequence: CASSSLQGGRTEAFF.

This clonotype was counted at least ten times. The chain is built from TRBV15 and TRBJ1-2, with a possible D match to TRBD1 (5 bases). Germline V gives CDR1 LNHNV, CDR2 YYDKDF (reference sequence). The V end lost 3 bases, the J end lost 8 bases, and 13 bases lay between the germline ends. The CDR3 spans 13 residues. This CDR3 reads CATSRRGVQGYTF. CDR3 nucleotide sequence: TGTGCCACCAGCAGGCGAGGGGTTCAGGGCTACACCTTC.

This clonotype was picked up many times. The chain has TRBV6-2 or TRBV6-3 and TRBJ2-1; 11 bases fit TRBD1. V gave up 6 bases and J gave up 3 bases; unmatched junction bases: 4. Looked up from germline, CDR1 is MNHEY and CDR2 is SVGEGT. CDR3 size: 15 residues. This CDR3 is CASSLGQGDYNEQFF. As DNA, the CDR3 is TGTGCCAGCAGCTTGGGACAGGGGGACTACAATGAGCAGTTCTTC.

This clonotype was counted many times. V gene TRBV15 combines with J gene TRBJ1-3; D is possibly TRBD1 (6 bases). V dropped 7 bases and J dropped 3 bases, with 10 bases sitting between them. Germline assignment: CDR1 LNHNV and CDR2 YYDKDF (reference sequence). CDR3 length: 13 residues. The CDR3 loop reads CATKQGFGNTIYF. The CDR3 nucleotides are TGTGCCACCAAACAGGGATTTGGAAACACCATATATTTT.

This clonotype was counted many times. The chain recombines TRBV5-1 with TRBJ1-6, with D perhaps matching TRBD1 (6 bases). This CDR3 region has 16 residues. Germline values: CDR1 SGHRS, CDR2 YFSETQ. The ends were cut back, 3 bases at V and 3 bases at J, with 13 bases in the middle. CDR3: CASSSGQQVYNSPLHF. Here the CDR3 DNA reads TGCGCCAGCAGCTCCGGACAGCAGGTCTATAATTCACCCCTCCACTTT.

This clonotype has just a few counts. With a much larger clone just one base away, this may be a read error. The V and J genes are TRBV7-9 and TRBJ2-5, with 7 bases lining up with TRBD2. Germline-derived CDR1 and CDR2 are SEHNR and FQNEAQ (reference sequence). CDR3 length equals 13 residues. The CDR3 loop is CASTAGRRETKYF. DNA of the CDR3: TGTGCCAGCACCGCCGGGAGGCGAGAGACCAAGTACTTC.

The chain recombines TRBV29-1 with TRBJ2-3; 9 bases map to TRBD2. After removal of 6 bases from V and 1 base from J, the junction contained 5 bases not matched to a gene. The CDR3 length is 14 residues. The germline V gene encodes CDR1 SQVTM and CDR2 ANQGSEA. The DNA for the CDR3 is TGCAGCGTACGTCCTAGCGGGGGCACAGATACGCAGTATTTT. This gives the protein CSVRPSGGTDTQYF.

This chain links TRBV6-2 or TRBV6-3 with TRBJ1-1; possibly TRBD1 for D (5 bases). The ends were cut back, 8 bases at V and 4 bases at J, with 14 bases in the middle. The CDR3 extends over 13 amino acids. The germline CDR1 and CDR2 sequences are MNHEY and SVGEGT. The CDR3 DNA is TGTGCCAGCCTCAACCCAGGGACCACTGAAGCTTTCTTT. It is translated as CASLNPGTTEAFF.

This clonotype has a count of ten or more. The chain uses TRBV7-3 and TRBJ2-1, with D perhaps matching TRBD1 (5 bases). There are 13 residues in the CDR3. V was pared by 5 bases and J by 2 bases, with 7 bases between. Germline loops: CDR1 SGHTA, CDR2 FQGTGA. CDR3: CASSPTAYNEQFF. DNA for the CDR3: TGTGCCAGCAGCCCGACAGCCTACAATGAGCAGTTCTTC.

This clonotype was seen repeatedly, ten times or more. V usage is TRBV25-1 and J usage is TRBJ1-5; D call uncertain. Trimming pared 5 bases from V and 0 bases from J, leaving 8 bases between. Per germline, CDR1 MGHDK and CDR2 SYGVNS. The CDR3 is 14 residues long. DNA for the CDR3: TGTGCCAGCAGTCCGTCCCATAGCAATCAGCCCCAGCATTTT. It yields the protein CASSPSHSNQPQHF.

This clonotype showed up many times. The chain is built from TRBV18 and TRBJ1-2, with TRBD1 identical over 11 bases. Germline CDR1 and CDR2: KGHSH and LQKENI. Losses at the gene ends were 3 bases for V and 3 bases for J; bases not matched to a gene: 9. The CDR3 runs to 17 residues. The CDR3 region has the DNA TGTGCCAGCTCACCCCAATCCGGGACAGGGGGACACTATGGCTACACCTTC. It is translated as CASSPQSGTGGHYGYTF.

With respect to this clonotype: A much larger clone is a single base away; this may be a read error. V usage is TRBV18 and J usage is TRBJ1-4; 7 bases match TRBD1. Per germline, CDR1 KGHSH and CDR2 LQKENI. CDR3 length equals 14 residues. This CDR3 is CVSSPDRVGEKLFF. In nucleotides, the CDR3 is TGTGTCAGCTCACCAGACAGGGTCGGTGAAAAACTGTTTTTT. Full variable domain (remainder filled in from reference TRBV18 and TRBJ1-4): NAGVMQNPRHLVRRRGQEARLRCSPMKGHSHVYWYRQLPEEGLKFMVYLQKENIIDESGMPKERFSAEFPKEGPSILRIQQVVRGDSAAYFCVSSPDRVGEKLFFGSGTQLSVL.

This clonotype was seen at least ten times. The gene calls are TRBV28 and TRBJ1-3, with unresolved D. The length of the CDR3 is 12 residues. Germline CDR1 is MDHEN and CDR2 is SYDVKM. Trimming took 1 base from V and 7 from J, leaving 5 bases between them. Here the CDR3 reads CASSLLGNTIYF. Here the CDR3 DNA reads TGTGCCAGCAGTTTATTGGGGAACACCATATATTTT.